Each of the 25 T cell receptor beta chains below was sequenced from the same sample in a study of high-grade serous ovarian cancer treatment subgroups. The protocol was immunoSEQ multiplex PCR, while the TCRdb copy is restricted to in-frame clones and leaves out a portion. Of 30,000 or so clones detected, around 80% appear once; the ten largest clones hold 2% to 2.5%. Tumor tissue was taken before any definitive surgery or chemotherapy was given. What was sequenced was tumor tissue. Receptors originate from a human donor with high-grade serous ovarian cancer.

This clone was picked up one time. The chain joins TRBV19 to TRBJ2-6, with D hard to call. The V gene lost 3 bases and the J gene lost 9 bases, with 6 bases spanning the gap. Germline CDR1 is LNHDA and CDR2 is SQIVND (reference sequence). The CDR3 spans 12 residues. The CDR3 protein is CASSIKGNVLTF. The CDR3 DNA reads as TGTGCCAGTAGTATTAAGGGCAACGTCCTGACTTTC.

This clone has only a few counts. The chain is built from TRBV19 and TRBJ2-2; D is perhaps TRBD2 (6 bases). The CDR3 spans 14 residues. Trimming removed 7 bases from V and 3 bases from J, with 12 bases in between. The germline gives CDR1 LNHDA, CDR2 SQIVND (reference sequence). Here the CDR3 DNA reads TGTGCCAGTAACCCGGGAGTAGACACCGGGGAGCTGTTTTTT. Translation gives CASNPGVDTGELFF. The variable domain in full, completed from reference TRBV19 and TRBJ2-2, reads DGGITQSPKYLFRKEGQNVTLSCEQNLNHDAMYWYRQDPGQGLRLIYYSQIVNDFQKGDIAEGYSVSREKKESFPLTVTSAQKNPTAFYLCASNPGVDTGELFFGEGSRLTVL.

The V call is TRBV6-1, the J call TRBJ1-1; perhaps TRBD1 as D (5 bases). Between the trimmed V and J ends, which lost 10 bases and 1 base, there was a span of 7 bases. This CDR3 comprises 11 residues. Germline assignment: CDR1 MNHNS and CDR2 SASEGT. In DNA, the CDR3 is TGTGCCACTAGGGGGAACACTGAAGCTTTCTTT. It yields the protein CATRGNTEAFF.

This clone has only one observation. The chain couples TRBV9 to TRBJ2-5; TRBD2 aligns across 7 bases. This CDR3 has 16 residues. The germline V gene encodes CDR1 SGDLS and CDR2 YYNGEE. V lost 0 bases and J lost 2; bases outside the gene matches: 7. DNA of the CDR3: TGTGCCAGCAGCGTAGCAGGAGCGGGGTTACAAGAGACCCAGTACTTC. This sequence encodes CASSVAGAGLQETQYF.

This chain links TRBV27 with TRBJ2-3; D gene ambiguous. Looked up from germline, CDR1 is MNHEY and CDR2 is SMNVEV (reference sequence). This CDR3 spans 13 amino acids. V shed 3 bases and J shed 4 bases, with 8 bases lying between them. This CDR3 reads CASSFAAPDTQYF. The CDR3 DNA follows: TGTGCCAGCAGTTTTGCAGCGCCAGATACGCAGTATTTT.

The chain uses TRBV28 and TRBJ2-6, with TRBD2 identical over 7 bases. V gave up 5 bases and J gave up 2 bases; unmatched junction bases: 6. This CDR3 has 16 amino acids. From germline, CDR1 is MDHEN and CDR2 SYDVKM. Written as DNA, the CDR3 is TGTGCCAGCAGTAACGAGGGGAGGGCTGGGGCCAACGTCCTGACTTTC. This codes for CASSNEGRAGANVLTF.

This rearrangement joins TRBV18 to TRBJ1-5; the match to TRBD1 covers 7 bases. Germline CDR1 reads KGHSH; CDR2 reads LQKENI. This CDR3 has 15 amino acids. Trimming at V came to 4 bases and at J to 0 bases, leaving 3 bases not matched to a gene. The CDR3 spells CASSQGAGSNQPQHF. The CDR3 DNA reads TGTGCCAGCTCACAGGGGGCTGGTAGCAATCAGCCCCAGCATTTT.

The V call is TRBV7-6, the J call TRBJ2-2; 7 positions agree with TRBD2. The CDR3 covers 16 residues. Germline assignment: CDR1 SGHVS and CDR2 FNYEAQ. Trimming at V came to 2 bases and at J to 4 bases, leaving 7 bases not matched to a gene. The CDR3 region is CASSLSGWEGTGELFF. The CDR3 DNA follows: TGTGCCAGCAGCTTATCAGGTTGGGAGGGCACCGGGGAGCTGTTTTTT.

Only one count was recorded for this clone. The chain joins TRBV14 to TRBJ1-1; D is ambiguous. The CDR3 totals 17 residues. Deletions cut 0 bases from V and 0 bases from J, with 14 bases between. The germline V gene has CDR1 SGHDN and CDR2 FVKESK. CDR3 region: CASSQDIRQAMNTEAFF. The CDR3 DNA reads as TGTGCCAGCAGCCAAGATATAAGACAAGCCATGAACACTGAAGCTTTCTTT.

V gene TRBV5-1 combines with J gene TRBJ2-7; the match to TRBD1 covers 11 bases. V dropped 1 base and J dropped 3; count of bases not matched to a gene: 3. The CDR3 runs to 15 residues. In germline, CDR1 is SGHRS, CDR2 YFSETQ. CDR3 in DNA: TGCGCCAGCAGCTTGTGGGGACAGGGGGGCTACGAGCAGTACTTC. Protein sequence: CASSLWGQGGYEQYF.

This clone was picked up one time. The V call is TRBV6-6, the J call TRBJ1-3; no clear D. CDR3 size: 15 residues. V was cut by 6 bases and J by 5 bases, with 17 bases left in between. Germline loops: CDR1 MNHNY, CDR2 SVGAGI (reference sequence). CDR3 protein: CASSSLDRGRNTIYF. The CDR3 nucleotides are TGTGCCAGCAGCTCATTGGACCGGGGTCGAAACACCATATATTTT.

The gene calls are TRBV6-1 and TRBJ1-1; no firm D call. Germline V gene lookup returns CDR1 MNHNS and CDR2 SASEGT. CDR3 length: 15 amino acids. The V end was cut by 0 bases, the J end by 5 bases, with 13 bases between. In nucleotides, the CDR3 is TGTGCCAGCAGTGAAGCTGGGTGGGCCCGGACTGAAGCTTTCTTT. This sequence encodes CASSEAGWARTEAFF.

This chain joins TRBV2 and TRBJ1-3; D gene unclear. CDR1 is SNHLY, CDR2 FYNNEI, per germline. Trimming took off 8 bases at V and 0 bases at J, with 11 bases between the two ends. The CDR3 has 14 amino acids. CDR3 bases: TGTGCCAGCCTGAGGGAGAGCTCTGGAAACACCATATATTTT. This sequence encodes CASLRESSGNTIYF.

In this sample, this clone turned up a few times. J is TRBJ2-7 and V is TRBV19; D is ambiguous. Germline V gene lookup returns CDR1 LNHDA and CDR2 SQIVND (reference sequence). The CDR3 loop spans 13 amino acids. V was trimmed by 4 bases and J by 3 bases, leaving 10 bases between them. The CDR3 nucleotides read TGTGCCAGTAGTAGGGCAGGCCACTACGAGCAGTACTTC. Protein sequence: CASSRAGHYEQYF.

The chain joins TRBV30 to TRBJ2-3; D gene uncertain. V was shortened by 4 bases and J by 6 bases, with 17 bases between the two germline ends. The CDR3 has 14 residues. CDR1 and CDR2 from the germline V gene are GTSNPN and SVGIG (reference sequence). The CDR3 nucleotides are TGTGCCTGGAACGGCGACCCCGATGTGGATACGCAGTATTTT. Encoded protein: CAWNGDPDVDTQYF.

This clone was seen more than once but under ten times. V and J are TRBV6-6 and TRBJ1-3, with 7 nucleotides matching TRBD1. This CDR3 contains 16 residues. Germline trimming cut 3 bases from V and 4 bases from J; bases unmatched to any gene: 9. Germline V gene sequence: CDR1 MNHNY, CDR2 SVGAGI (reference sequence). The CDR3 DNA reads TGTGCCAGCAGTTATTCAGGGACAGCTCCCGGAAACACCATATATTTT. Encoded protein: CASSYSGTAPGNTIYF.

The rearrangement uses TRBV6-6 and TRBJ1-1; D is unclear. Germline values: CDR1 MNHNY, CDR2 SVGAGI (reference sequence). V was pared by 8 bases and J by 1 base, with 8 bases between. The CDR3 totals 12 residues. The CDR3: CASERGNTEAFF. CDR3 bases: TGTGCCAGCGAACGGGGGAACACTGAAGCTTTCTTT.

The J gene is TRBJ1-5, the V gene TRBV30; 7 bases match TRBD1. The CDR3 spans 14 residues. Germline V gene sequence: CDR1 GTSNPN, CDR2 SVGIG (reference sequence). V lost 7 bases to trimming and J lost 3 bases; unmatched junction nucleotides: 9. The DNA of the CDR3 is TGTGCCTTAGGGGGACAGCACCCCAATCAGCCCCAGCATTTT. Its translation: CALGGQHPNQPQHF.

This CDR3 is CASSLNRNTEAFF. DNA for the CDR3: TGCGCCAGCAGCTTGAATCGGAACACTGAAGCTTTCTTT. The chain combines TRBV5-1 with TRBJ1-1; D gene ambiguous. Germline V gene data show CDR1 as SGHRS and CDR2 as YFSETQ. V gave up 1 base and J gave up 1 base, with 5 bases separating them. The CDR3 totals 13 residues.

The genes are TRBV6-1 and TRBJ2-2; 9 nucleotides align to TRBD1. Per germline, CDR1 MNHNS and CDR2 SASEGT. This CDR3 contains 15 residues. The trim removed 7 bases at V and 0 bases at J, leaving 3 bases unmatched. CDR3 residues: CASIRTGANTGELFF. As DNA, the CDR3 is TGTGCCAGCATTAGGACAGGGGCGAACACCGGGGAGCTGTTTTTT.

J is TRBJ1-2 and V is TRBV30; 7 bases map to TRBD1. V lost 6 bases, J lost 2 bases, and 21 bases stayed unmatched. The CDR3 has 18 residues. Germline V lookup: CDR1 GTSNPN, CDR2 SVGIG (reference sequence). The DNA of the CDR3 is TGTGCCTGTTGGCAAGAGGCCCTCCTCGGCAGGGGGAACTATGGCTACACCTTC. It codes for CACWQEALLGRGNYGYTF.

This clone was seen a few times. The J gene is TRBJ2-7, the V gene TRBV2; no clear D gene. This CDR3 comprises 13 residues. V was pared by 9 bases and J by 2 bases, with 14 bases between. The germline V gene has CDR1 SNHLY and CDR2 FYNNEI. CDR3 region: CASSNAVTYEQYF. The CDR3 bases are TGTGCCAGTAGTAACGCAGTAACCTACGAGCAGTACTTC.

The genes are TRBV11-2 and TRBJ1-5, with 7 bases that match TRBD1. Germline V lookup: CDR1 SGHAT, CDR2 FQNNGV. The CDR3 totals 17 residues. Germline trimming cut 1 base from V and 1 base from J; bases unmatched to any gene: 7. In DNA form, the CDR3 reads TGTGCCAGCAGCTTAGGAGGGGGCAGGGGAAGCAATCAGCCCCAGCATTTT. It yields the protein CASSLGGGRGSNQPQHF.

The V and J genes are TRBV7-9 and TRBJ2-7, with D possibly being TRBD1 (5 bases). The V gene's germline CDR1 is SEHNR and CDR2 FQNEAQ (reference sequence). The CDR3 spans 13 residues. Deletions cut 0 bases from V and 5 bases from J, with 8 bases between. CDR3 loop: CASSLAGRDEQYF. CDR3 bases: TGTGCCAGCAGCTTAGCTGGCAGGGACGAGCAGTACTTC. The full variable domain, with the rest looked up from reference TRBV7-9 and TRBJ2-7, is DTGVSQNPRHKITKRGQNVTFRCDPISEHNRLYWYRQTLGQGPEFLTYFQNEAQLEKSRLLSDRFSAERPKGSFSTLEIQRTEQGDSAMYLCASSLAGRDEQYFGPGTRLTVT.

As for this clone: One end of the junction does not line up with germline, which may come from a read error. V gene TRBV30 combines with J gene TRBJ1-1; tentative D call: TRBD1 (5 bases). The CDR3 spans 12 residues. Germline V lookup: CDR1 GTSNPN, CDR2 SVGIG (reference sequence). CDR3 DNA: TGTGCCTGGAGCGGAAGCGGGGGAAGTTTGAAGTTT. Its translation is CAWSGSGGSLKF.